This is a list of T cell receptor beta chains from one sample in a study of T cell changes during pregnancy in multiple sclerosis. This table comes from immunoSEQ multiplex PCR, and its TCRdb copy is limited to in-frame clones, with some not included. The sample includes fewer than 85,000 clones, 92% of them seen just once. Sequences were derived from peripheral blood, sampled in the first trimester of pregnancy. Receptors originate from a female donor in good health, enrolled as a control in a pregnancy study. Both conserved end residues are part of each CDR3. The D gene is left open where the match is weak. Clone size is stated in some rows and not others, as once, few, many or a class when expanded.

>TRBJ2-4|TRBD2|TRBV4-1|-
TGCGCCAGCAGCTTAACCTGGAGCGGGGAAAACATTCAGTACTTC
CASSLTWSGENIQYF
>TRBJ2-2|TRBD1|TRBV11-3|-
TGTGCCAGCAGCTTAGATCGGATGGGACAGGGGGCCGCCGGGGAGCTGTTTTTT
CASSLDRMGQGAAGELFF
>TRBJ2-1|TRBD2|TRBV5-1|-
TGCGCCAGCAGCTTCTCTGGGGGCTTGGGAGCGGGAGACCACAATGAGCAGTTCTTC
CASSFSGGLGAGDHNEQFF
>TRBJ2-4|TRBD2|TRBV18|-
TGTGCCAGCTCACCAATAGATTTAGCGGGAGGTTCAGCCAAAAACATTCAGTACTTC
CASSPIDLAGGSAKNIQYF
>TRBJ2-1|TRBD2|TRBV5-1|-
TGCGCCAGCAGCTCGGGACTAGCCCACAATGAGCAGTTCTTC
CASSSGLAHNEQFF
>TRBJ2-5|-|TRBV5-5|-
TGTGCCAGCAGCTACGGACTTAAAGAGACCCAGTACTTC
CASSYGLKETQYF
>TRBJ2-5|TRBD2|TRBV5-5|-
TGTGCCAGCAGCGGACTAGCGGGAGTGCAAGAGACCCAGTACTTC
CASSGLAGVQETQYF
>TRBJ1-2|TRBD1|TRBV29-1|once
TGCAGCGTGAATCCGGGACAGGGGATTGGCTACACCTTC
CSVNPGQGIGYTF
>TRBJ1-1|TRBD1|TRBV6-1|-
TGTGCCAGTCAGGGGGCGACGATGACTGAAGCTTTCTTT
CASQGATMTEAFF
>TRBJ2-7|TRBD2|TRBV7-9|-
TGTGCCAGCAGCTTGCTTTGGGCGGGAGTGCACGAGCAGTACTTC
CASSLLWAGVHEQYF
>TRBJ1-1|-|TRBV5-1|-
TGCGCCAGCAGCTTGGGGATCCCCAGGCTAACTGAAGCTTTCTTT
CASSLGIPRLTEAFF
>TRBJ2-2|-|TRBV2|-
TGTGCCAGCAGCGCGGGACAGCTCACCGGGGAGCTGTTTTTT
CASSAGQLTGELFF
>TRBJ1-2|-|TRBV7-9|-
TGTGCCAGCAGCCGGGAAGGGGGCTATGGCTACACCTTC
CASSREGGYGYTF
>TRBJ1-2|TRBD1|TRBV10-3|once
TGTGCCATCAGTGGGACAGGGGAGGGTGGCTACACCTTC
CAISGTGEGGYTF
>TRBJ1-4|-|TRBV28|-
TGTGCCAGCAGTTTATTCCCCCTTGGGACAAGGAATGAAAAACTGTTTTTT
CASSLFPLGTRNEKLFF
>TRBJ2-7|TRBD2|TRBV28|-
TGTGCCAGCAGTGATCAGGGGACTAGCGGGAGGGATATACCCTACGAGCAGTACTTC
CASSDQGTSGRDIPYEQYF
>TRBJ2-1|TRBD1|TRBV27|-
TGTGCCAGCAGTACCGGGACAGACAATGAGCAGTTCTTC
CASSTGTDNEQFF
>TRBJ2-5|-|TRBV9|-
TGTGCCAGCAGCCCTCAAGGAGGTCAGGCCCAAGAGACCCAGTACTTC
CASSPQGGQAQETQYF
>TRBJ2-5|TRBD1|TRBV5-4|-
TGTGCCAGCAGCTTGGGGGACAGCCAAGAGACCCAGTACTTC
CASSLGDSQETQYF
>TRBJ2-7|-|TRBV28|-
TGTGCCAGCAGTGTATATATCGGACAGTCCTACGAGCAGTACTTC
CASSVYIGQSYEQYF
>TRBJ2-2|TRBD2|TRBV4-2|-
TGTGCCAGCAGCTCCCACGGACTAGCGGGAGGGTTCAACACCGGGGAGCTGTTTTTT
CASSSHGLAGGFNTGELFF
>TRBJ2-2|TRBD1|TRBV18|once
TGTGCCAGCTCACCGAGATCAGTACAGGGGGACACCGGGGAGCTGTTTTTT
CASSPRSVQGDTGELFF
>TRBJ1-2|-|TRBV28|-
TGTGCCAGCAGTTTATCTGAGGTGGGCTACACCTTC
CASSLSEVGYTF
>TRBJ1-3|-|TRBV6-5|-
TGTGCCAGCAGTTCTGTCTCTGGAAACACCATATATTTT
CASSSVSGNTIYF
>TRBJ2-7|TRBD2|TRBV7-2|-
TGTGCCAGCGGTCTAGCGGGAGGGGGTACCTACGAGCAGTACTTC
CASGLAGGGTYEQYF
>TRBJ1-2|-|TRBV28|-
TGTGCCAGCAGTTTATCCGGACTCTATGGCTACACCTTC
CASSLSGLYGYTF
>TRBJ1-5|-|TRBV27|-
TGTGCCAGCAGTTTAAAGAGGGCTAATCAGCCCCAGCATTTT
CASSLKRANQPQHF
>TRBJ2-7|-|TRBV7-9|-
TGTGCCAGCAGCTCCAACACGGGAAAGCAGTACTTC
CASSSNTGKQYF
>TRBJ1-2|-|TRBV4-1|-
TGCGCCAGCAGCCAAGAGGACACAGTCCTCTATGGCTACACCTTC
CASSQEDTVLYGYTF
>TRBJ2-1|TRBD2|TRBV4-1|-
TGCGCCAGCAGCCAAGGACTAGCCCCCTACAATGAGCAGTTCTTC
CASSQGLAPYNEQFF
>TRBJ1-3|-|TRBV7-9|-
TGTGCCAGCAGCTTAGGACAGCCCTCTGGAAACACCATATATTTT
CASSLGQPSGNTIYF
>TRBJ1-1|-|TRBV28|-
TGTGCCAGCAGTTCCCCAGGGGCGCGAGTTGAAGCTTTCTTT
CASSSPGARVEAFF
>TRBJ1-2|-|TRBV28|once
TGTGCCAGCAGTTTCACCCAGACAGGTCAGGGAAATGGCTACACCTTC
CASSFTQTGQGNGYTF
>TRBJ2-7|TRBD2|TRBV14|once
TGTGCCAGCAGCCTGTTAGCGGGAGGAGCTGGGCAGTACTTC
CASSLLAGGAGQYF
>TRBJ2-5|-|TRBV5-1|-
TGCGCCAGCAGCGAGGACAGTCAGTCCCAGTACTTC
CASSEDSQSQYF